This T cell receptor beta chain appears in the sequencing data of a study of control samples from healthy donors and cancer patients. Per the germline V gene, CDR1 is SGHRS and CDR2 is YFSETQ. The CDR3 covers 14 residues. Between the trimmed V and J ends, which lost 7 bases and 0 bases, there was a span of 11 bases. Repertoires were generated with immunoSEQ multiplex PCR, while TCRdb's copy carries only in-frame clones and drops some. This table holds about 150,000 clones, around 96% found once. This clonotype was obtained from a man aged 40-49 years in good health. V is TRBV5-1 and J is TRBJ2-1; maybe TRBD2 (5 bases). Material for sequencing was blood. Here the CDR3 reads CASGSGDSYNEQFF. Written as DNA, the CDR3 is TGCGCCAGCGGCAGCGGAGACTCCTACAATGAGCAGTTCTTC.